Listed below are T cell receptor beta chains from one sample, sequenced in a study of blood T cell repertoires in COVID-19. Clones were sequenced by immunoSEQ multiplex PCR, and TCRdb holds only the in-frame ones, with some missing. The table records 250,000 or so clones, 80% to 90% of them present only once. The sequenced sample consisted of PBMCs or T cells enriched from blood (not recorded which). The receptors here all came from a young woman with acute COVID-19. The CDR3 runs from the conserved cysteine through the conserved F or W. D genes are given only for firm matches. Clone size is not always given. Where it is, it says once, few, many or a class for expanded clones.

D gene	clone size	J gene	V gene	CDR3 protein	CDR3 DNA
TRBD1	NA	TRBJ2-7	TRBV28	CASHHSGTGADEQYF	TGTGCCAGCCACCATAGTGGGACAGGGGCCGACGAGCAGTACTTC
TRBD2	NA	TRBJ2-3	TRBV11-2	CASSLGISGKRSSTDTQYF	TGTGCCAGCAGCTTAGGCATTAGCGGGAAACGCTCTAGCACAGATACGCAGTATTTT
TRBD2	NA	TRBJ2-7	TRBV5-1	CASSLGLLAGDNEQYF	TGCGCCAGCAGCTTGGGTCTTTTGGCGGGAGATAACGAGCAGTACTTC
NA	NA	TRBJ2-7	TRBV6-1	CASSEPGQGIREQYF	TGTGCCAGCAGTGAACCCGGGCAGGGTATTCGCGAGCAGTACTTC
NA	NA	TRBJ2-3	TRBV2	CASPPARGARTDTQYF	TGTGCCAGCCCCCCCGCCCGCGGGGCGCGGACAGATACGCAGTATTTT
TRBD2	NA	TRBJ2-3	TRBV6-5	CASTGAGSTDTQYF	TGTGCCAGCACGGGAGCGGGAAGTACAGATACGCAGTATTTT
TRBD1	NA	TRBJ1-4	TRBV28	CASSTKDRGATNEKLFF	TGTGCCAGCAGTACGAAGGACAGGGGGGCAACTAATGAAAAACTGTTTTTT
TRBD2	NA	TRBJ2-7	TRBV11-2	CASSLDPWTSDEQYF	TGTGCCAGCAGCTTAGATCCATGGACTAGCGACGAGCAGTACTTC
TRBD2	NA	TRBJ2-7	TRBV11-3	CASSFTASGYEQYF	TGTGCCAGCAGCTTCACGGCTAGCGGGTACGAGCAGTACTTC
TRBD1	NA	TRBJ1-5	TRBV5-1	CASSLEQGPNQPQHF	TGCGCCAGCAGCTTGGAACAGGGGCCCAATCAGCCCCAGCATTTT
TRBD1	few	TRBJ1-3	TRBV4-2	CASSQTTGQVSGNTIYF	TGTGCCAGCAGCCAAACGACTGGACAGGTCTCTGGAAACACCATATATTTT
TRBD2	few	TRBJ2-7	TRBV5-1	CASSFNSVAGVVSYEQYF	TGCGCCAGCAGCTTCAATTCAGTAGCGGGAGTTGTTTCCTACGAGCAGTACTTC
NA	NA	TRBJ2-5	TRBV9	CASSVAMSETQYF	TGTGCCAGCAGCGTCGCCATGAGTGAGACCCAGTACTTC
TRBD1	NA	TRBJ2-1	TRBV3-1/TRBV3-2	CASRTGGHNEQFF	TGTGCCAGTCGAACAGGGGGCCACAATGAGCAGTTCTTC
TRBD1	NA	TRBJ2-5	TRBV30	CAWSKGQGVRETQYF	TGTGCCTGGAGTAAGGGACAGGGGGTCAGGGAGACCCAGTACTTC
NA	once	TRBJ2-2	TRBV11-1	CASSFGYRENTGELFF	TGTGCCAGCAGCTTTGGGTACAGGGAAAACACCGGGGAGCTGTTTTTT
TRBD2	NA	TRBJ2-2	TRBV24-1	CATSSGSDTGELFF	TGTGCCACCAGCAGCGGGAGTGACACCGGGGAGCTGTTTTTT
TRBD2	NA	TRBJ2-1	TRBV7-8	CASSPGTSIRYEQFF	TGTGCCAGCAGCCCTGGGACTAGTATTAGGTATGAGCAGTTCTTC
NA	NA	TRBJ1-5	TRBV27	CASSLWPGGQPQHF	TGTGCCAGCAGTTTATGGCCCGGGGGGCAGCCCCAGCATTTT
TRBD1	NA	TRBJ1-2	TRBV10-1	CASSPGGDYGYTF	TGCGCCAGCAGTCCAGGGGGCGACTATGGCTACACCTTC
NA	NA	TRBJ2-2	TRBV12-3/TRBV12-4	CASSVDVAGELFF	TGTGCCAGCAGTGTAGATGTAGCCGGGGAGCTGTTTTTT
TRBD2	once	TRBJ2-7	TRBV15	CATNSGRSPYEQYF	TGTGCCACCAACAGCGGGAGGTCCCCCTACGAGCAGTACTTC
NA	NA	TRBJ2-3	TRBV18	CASSTGPGDTDTQYF	TGTGCCAGCTCAACGGGCCCGGGGGACACAGATACGCAGTATTTT
NA	many	TRBJ2-7	TRBV15	CATSTEASSEQYF	TGTGCCACCAGCACGGAAGCGTCCTCCGAGCAGTACTTC
NA	once	TRBJ2-7	TRBV4-1	CASSQHLLLRYEQYF	TGCGCCAGCAGCCAACATCTTCTTCTAAGATACGAGCAGTACTTC
NA	NA	TRBJ2-7	TRBV27	CASSLRLNSYEQYF	TGTGCCAGCAGTTTGAGACTAAACTCCTACGAGCAGTACTTC
NA	NA	TRBJ2-3	TRBV4-1	CASSQDDFTDTQYF	TGCGCCAGCAGCCAAGATGACTTCACAGATACGCAGTATTTT
NA	NA	TRBJ1-3	TRBV18	CASSDTSSGNTIYF	TGTGCCAGCTCAGATACATCCTCTGGAAACACCATATATTTT
TRBD2	once	TRBJ2-1	TRBV10-3	CATQTSGNEQFF	TGTGCCACTCAGACTAGCGGCAATGAGCAGTTCTTC
TRBD2	NA	TRBJ2-7	TRBV5-4	CASSRLADYEQYF	TGTGCCAGCAGCCGACTAGCGGACTACGAGCAGTACTTC
TRBD1	NA	TRBJ2-1	TRBV12-5	CASGSGQQGADEQFF	TGTGCTAGTGGTTCCGGCCAACAGGGGGCGGATGAGCAGTTCTTC
NA	NA	TRBJ1-2	TRBV6-1	CASSEDGGLDYGYTF	TGTGCCAGCAGTGAGGATGGGGGGTTAGACTATGGCTACACCTTC
TRBD1	NA	TRBJ2-7	TRBV27	CASGTGTYEQYF	TGTGCCAGCGGGACAGGGACCTACGAGCAGTACTTC
NA	NA	TRBJ1-5	TRBV5-5	CASSFSGSQQQPQHF	TGTGCCAGCAGCTTCTCAGGGTCTCAGCAACAGCCCCAGCATTTT
TRBD2	NA	TRBJ2-1	TRBV7-3	CASSTLAVTGGPNEQFF	TGTGCCAGCAGCACACTCGCCGTGACGGGAGGGCCGAATGAGCAGTTCTTC
TRBD1	NA	TRBJ2-7	TRBV5-6	CASSWTGNYEQYF	TGTGCCAGCAGCTGGACAGGGAACTACGAGCAGTACTTC
NA	NA	TRBJ1-1	TRBV4-1	CASSQETGWNTEAFF	TGCGCCAGCAGCCAAGAAACAGGCTGGAACACTGAAGCTTTCTTT
NA	NA	TRBJ2-1	TRBV6-5	CASSPPRVHEQFF	TGTGCCAGCAGTCCCCCCCGAGTCCATGAGCAGTTCTTC
NA	NA	TRBJ1-6	TRBV5-1	CASSLRQDNSPLHF	TGCGCCAGCAGCTTGAGGCAGGATAATTCACCCCTCCACTTT
NA	NA	TRBJ2-7	TRBV28	CASSIRLSRGYGEQYF	TGTGCCAGCAGCATCAGACTATCTCGAGGGTACGGGGAGCAGTACTTC